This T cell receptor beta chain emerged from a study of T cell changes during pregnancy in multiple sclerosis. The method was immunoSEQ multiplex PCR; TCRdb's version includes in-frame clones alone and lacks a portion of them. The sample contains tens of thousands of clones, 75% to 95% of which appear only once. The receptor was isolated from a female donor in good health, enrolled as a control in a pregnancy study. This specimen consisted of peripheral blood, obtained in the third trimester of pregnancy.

CDR3 residues: CASHGPAGFEQYF. The DNA for the CDR3 is TGTGCCAGCCACGGCCCAGCAGGGTTCGAGCAGTACTTC. V gene TRBV6-5 combines with J gene TRBJ2-7, with D maybe TRBD1 (5 bases). CDR3 length: 13 amino acids. The V and J ends lost 8 bases and 6 bases respectively, with 17 bases between them. Germline values: CDR1 MNHEY, CDR2 SVGAGI.